This is a list of T cell receptor beta chains from one sample in a study of T-cell reconstitution after alpha-beta-depleted transplantation in children. TCRdb analysed the PCR reads with MiXCR anew, one entry per CDR3 protein. The data contain about 540,000 distinct CDR3 sequences, 15% to 20% of them seen just once; the ten biggest clones take up roughly 3.3%. Sequenced here: PBMCs from the stem cell graft donor, sampled from the stem cell graft. The receptors were sampled from a human donor who donated a stem cell graft to a child with acute lymphoblastic leukemia. Each CDR3 is given with its conserved first and last residue. The D gene is left open where the match is weak. Clone sizes are given selectively: once, few, many, or a class where the clone is expanded.

>TRBV29-1|TRBJ2-7|12|-|few
CSVELGWYEQYF
TGCAGCGTTGAGCTAGGATGGTACGAGCAGTACTTC
>TRBV6-2/TRBV6-3|TRBJ2-1|12|-|few
CASKGLRNEQFF
TGTGCCAGCAAGGGACTTCGGAATGAGCAGTTCTTC
>TRBV7-2|TRBJ2-7|15|-|-
CASSSRLEMIYEQYF
TGTGCCAGCAGCTCCCGGCTAGAGATGATTTACGAGCAGTACTTC
>TRBV7-8|TRBJ2-7|11|-|-
CASSFEVEQYF
TGTGCCAGCAGCTTTGAGGTCGAGCAGTACTTC
>TRBV25-1|TRBJ2-5|12|-|-
CASSDLPGAHYF
TGTGCCAGCAGTGATCTTCCGGGGGCCCATTACTTC
>TRBV18|TRBJ2-5|15|TRBD1|-
CASSPVSGGEETQYF
TGTGCCAGCTCACCCGTTTCAGGGGGCGAAGAGACCCAGTACTTC
>TRBV7-9|TRBJ1-5|14|-|-
CASSPFRGNQPQHF
TGTGCCAGCAGTCCGTTTCGTGGGAATCAGCCCCAGCATTTT
>TRBV7-9|TRBJ1-1|16|TRBD1|-
CASGDRDGGGNTEAFF
TGTGCCAGCGGCGACAGGGACGGAGGGGGGAACACTGAAGCTTTCTTT
>TRBV7-9|TRBJ2-5|15|TRBD2|few
CASSPGEREQETQYF
TGTGCCAGCAGCCCCGGGGAGCGGGAGCAAGAGACCCAGTACTTC
>TRBV6-2/TRBV6-3|TRBJ1-1|15|TRBD1|-
CASSFSTGRDTEAFF
TGTGCCAGCAGTTTCTCGACAGGGAGGGACACTGAAGCTTTCTTT
>TRBV7-8|TRBJ2-2|16|-|-
CASSSDFRANTGELFF
TGTGCCAGCAGCTCAGACTTTCGCGCGAACACCGGGGAGCTGTTTTTT
>TRBV6-1|TRBJ2-3|14|TRBD2|-
CASTQTSGTDTQYF
TGTGCCAGCACTCAAACTAGCGGCACAGATACGCAGTATTTT
>TRBV12-3/TRBV12-4|TRBJ2-3|18|TRBD2|-
CASSTPVTSGRSTDTQYF
TGTGCCAGCAGCACCCCAGTCACTAGCGGGAGGAGCACAGATACGCAGTATTTT
>TRBV6-1|TRBJ2-1|12|-|few
CASKFQNNEQFF
TGTGCCAGCAAATTCCAGAACAATGAGCAGTTCTTC
>TRBV12-3/TRBV12-4|TRBJ2-7|16|-|few
CASMRTRQGTAYEQYF
TGTGCCAGCATGCGAACTAGGCAGGGGACTGCCTACGAGCAGTACTTC
>TRBV21-1|TRBJ2-1|17|-|-
CASSPKDGREGFNEQFF
TGTGCCAGCAGCCCCAAAGATGGGCGGGAGGGGTTCAATGAGCAGTTCTTC
>TRBV4-1|TRBJ2-6|18|TRBD1|few
CASSPDRVKVSGANVLTF
TGCGCCAGCAGCCCTGACAGGGTCAAGGTCTCTGGGGCCAACGTCCTGACTTTC
>TRBV9|TRBJ2-7|16|TRBD2|few
CASSYRTSDTGSEQYF
TGTGCCAGCAGCTACAGAACTAGCGACACGGGGTCCGAGCAGTACTTC
>TRBV5-1|TRBJ2-2|14|-|-
CASSSEGGTGELFF
TGCGCCAGCAGCTCCGAAGGGGGCACCGGGGAGCTGTTTTTT
>TRBV27|TRBJ1-2|14|-|few
CASSYRRGGIGYTF
TGTGCCAGCAGCTACCGCCGGGGCGGAATCGGCTACACCTTC
>TRBV20-1|TRBJ2-5|16|TRBD1|-
CSARDWTGTPQETQYF
TGCAGTGCTAGAGACTGGACAGGGACCCCCCAAGAGACCCAGTACTTC
>TRBV12-3/TRBV12-4|TRBJ2-3|11|-|few
CASRVGDTQYF
TGTGCCAGCAGGGTTGGGGACACGCAGTATTTT
>TRBV2|TRBJ2-3|16|-|few
CASIRARAGGPDTQYF
TGTGCCAGCATTCGGGCTCGCGCTGGGGGTCCAGATACGCAGTATTTT
>TRBV5-1|TRBJ1-6|16|-|few
CASSLSALRGNSPLHF
TGCGCCAGCAGCTTGTCCGCCCTGAGGGGTAATTCACCCCTCCACTTT
>TRBV4-1|TRBJ2-1|15|TRBD2|-
CASSPRDYDTNEQFF
TGCGCCAGCAGCCCCCGGGACTACGACACCAATGAGCAGTTCTTC
>TRBV20-1|TRBJ1-1|13|-|few
CSVDRTANTEAFF
TGCAGTGTTGATCGGACAGCGAACACTGAAGCTTTCTTT
>TRBV5-1|TRBJ1-1|15|-|-
CASSLAGALGPEAFF
TGCGCCAGCAGCTTGGCCGGGGCCCTCGGACCTGAAGCTTTCTTT
>TRBV5-1|TRBJ1-1|14|TRBD1|-
CASSSTGWNTEAFF
TGCGCCAGCAGCTCGACAGGGTGGAACACTGAAGCTTTCTTT
>TRBV21-1|TRBJ1-6|14|-|-
CARPGLHYNSPLHF
TGTGCCAGACCGGGACTGCACTATAATTCACCCCTCCACTTT
>TRBV7-9|TRBJ2-5|16|-|-
CASSSRVWGIQETQYF
TGTGCCAGCAGCTCACGGGTCTGGGGGATACAAGAGACCCAGTACTTC
>TRBV5-6|TRBJ2-1|12|-|-
CASSLGNLEQFF
TGTGCCAGCAGCTTAGGGAATTTGGAGCAGTTCTTC
>TRBV27|TRBJ2-1|16|-|many
CASSPTTKRGNNEQFF
TGTGCCAGCAGTCCGACGACCAAGCGAGGTAACAATGAGCAGTTCTTC
>TRBV29-1|TRBJ2-3|16|-|-
CSVKTEFGQNTDTQYF
TGCAGCGTCAAGACCGAATTTGGGCAGAACACAGATACGCAGTATTTT
>TRBV12-3/TRBV12-4|TRBJ1-1|12|-|many
CASSLRGFLAFF
TGTGCCAGCAGTTTAAGGGGGTTCTTAGCTTTCTTT
>TRBV19|TRBJ2-7|14|-|few
CASSIAEAAYEQYF
TGTGCCAGTAGTATAGCGGAAGCCGCCTACGAGCAGTACTTC
>TRBV7-3|TRBJ2-3|19|TRBD2|-
CASSPRTSGDPLEKDTQYF
TGTGCCAGCAGCCCAAGGACTAGCGGGGACCCCTTAGAAAAAGATACGCAGTATTTT
>TRBV9|TRBJ2-3|17|-|-
CASSVGPPGRDTDTQYF
TGTGCCAGCAGCGTAGGACCCCCGGGGCGGGATACAGATACGCAGTATTTT
>TRBV27|TRBJ1-5|14|-|few
CASSLRGPGQPQHF
TGTGCCAGCAGTTTACGGGGGCCAGGGCAGCCCCAGCATTTT
>TRBV3-1|TRBJ2-3|15|-|-
CASSQEGRVQDTQYF
TGTGCCAGCAGCCAAGAGGGCAGGGTGCAAGATACGCAGTATTTT
>TRBV20-1|TRBJ1-5|13|-|-
CSGRTDGHQPQHF
TGCAGTGGAAGGACGGACGGTCATCAGCCCCAGCATTTT
>TRBV28|TRBJ2-5|13|-|-
CASSSRDRETQYF
TGTGCCAGCAGTTCCCGGGATCGGGAGACCCAGTACTTC
>TRBV12-3/TRBV12-4|TRBJ2-7|17|TRBD2|-
CASSLSVWTSGAYEQYF
TGTGCCAGCAGTTTATCCGTCTGGACTAGCGGAGCGTACGAGCAGTACTTC
>TRBV29-1|TRBJ2-1|13|-|few
CSVFRGSYNEQFF
TGCAGCGTTTTTCGAGGAAGCTACAATGAGCAGTTCTTC
>TRBV20-1|TRBJ2-7|16|-|-
CSARVGGGADPEEQYF
TGCAGTGCTAGAGTCGGAGGGGGAGCCGACCCTGAAGAGCAGTACTTC
>TRBV5-5|TRBJ2-5|15|TRBD1|few
CASSRDRGLRETQYF
TGTGCCAGCAGCCGCGACAGGGGGCTCAGGGAGACCCAGTACTTC